This TCR beta chain was recorded in a study of blood T cell repertoires in COVID-19. The wider study: The cDNA or gDNA used as material had been derived from T cells, B-cell-depleted T cells, or PBMCs.

The protocol was immunoSEQ multiplex PCR, while the TCRdb copy is restricted to in-frame clones and leaves out a portion. Among under 150,000 clones listed, about 85% were seen once. With 7 bases clipped from V and 0 bases from J, the junction kept 14 bases outside the gene matches. Germline V gene data show CDR1 as GTSNPN and CDR2 as SVGIG (reference sequence). The CDR3 has 17 residues. The rearrangement links TRBV30 to TRBJ1-5; 8 bases fit TRBD1. The clonotype comes from a man aged 35 to 55 with acute or convalescent COVID-19. Material: peripheral blood. The CDR3 DNA follows: TGTGCCTACCCAGCGCAGGGGGCATGCAATAGCAATCAGCCCCAGCATTTT. It yields the protein CAYPAQGACNSNQPQHF.